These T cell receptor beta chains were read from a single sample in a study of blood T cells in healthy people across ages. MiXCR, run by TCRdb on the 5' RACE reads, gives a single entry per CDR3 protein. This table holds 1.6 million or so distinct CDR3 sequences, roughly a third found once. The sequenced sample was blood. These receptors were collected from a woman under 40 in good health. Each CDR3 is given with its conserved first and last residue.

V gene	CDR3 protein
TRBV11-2	CASSTATSRWDYNEQFF
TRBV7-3	CASSLRGAAGSNEQYF
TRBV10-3	CAISAPTSYEQYF
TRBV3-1	CASSQGASTSTDTQYF
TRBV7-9	CASATVPGQRLNTQYF
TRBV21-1	CASSEGPIEREDNEQFF
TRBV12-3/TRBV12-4	CASTFGLRATHYGYTF
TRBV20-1	CSASHIVSSYNEQFF
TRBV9	CASSVGESQGEQYF
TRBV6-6	CASILLATGELFF
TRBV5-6	CASSLILGLSTDTQYF
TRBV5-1	CASGTGIEPEAFF
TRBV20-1	CSARAGTENYGYTF
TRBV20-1	CSARARFTGELFF
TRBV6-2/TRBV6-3	CASRYGGSEEKLFF
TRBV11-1	CASSPMVDTEAFF
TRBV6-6	CASSYLERGGNYGYTF
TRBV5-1	CASSLVRLAGGPSGANVLTF
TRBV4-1	CASSLGQDPYGYTF
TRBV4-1	CASSLVRPRTEKLFF
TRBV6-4	CASGDSIVQNEQYF
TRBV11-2	CASDTGNEQFF
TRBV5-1	CASSFASGETQYF
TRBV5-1	CASSFLLLAGNQETQYF
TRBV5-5	CASSYSLGTDTQYF
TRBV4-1	CASSETGAGGPNAGELFF
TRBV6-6	CASSHFEDTQYF
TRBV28	CASSVAGRGYGYTF
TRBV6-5	CASSYSLEAEQFF
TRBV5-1	CASSLGQDSNQPQHF
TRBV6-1	CASSEADRDGYTF
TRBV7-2	CASSPQVTGEKLFF
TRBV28	CASSFSQGARGEAFF